This TCR beta chain was captured by sequencing in a study of radiotherapy plus CTLA-4 blockade in lung cancer. V shed 3 bases and J shed 4 bases, with 1 base lying between them. From germline, CDR1 is SGHDN and CDR2 FVKESK. CDR3 size: 11 residues. Libraries were prepared by immunoSEQ multiplex PCR; TCRdb keeps only in-frame clonotypes and omits some of them. The sample consists of tens of thousands of clones, around 81% of them appearing once. The sequences come from peripheral blood, collected from a patient treated with radiotherapy plus ipilimumab. The chain recombines TRBV14 with TRBJ2-1, with D unclear. The TCR was taken from a human donor with non-small cell lung cancer that progressed on radiotherapy plus ipilimumab. CDR3 sequence (DNA): TGTGCCAGCAGCCAGTACAATGAGCAGTTCTTC. It translates to CASSQYNEQFF.